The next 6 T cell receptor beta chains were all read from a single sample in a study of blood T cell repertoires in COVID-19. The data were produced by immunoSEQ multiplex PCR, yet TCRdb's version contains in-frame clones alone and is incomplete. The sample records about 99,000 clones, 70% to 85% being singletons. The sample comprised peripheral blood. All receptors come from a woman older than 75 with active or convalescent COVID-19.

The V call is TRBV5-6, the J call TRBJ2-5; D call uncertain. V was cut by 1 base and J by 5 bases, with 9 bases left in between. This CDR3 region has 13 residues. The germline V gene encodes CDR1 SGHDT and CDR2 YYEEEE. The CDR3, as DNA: TGTGCCAGCAGCTTGTTAGCTCGGGAGACCCAGTACTTC. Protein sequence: CASSLLARETQYF.

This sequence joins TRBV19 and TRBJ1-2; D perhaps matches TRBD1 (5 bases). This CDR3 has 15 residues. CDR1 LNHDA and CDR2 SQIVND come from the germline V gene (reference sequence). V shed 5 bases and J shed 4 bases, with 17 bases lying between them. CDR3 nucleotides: TGTGCCAGTAGTGACCGGGTGGGGCAAACCTATGGCTACACCTTC. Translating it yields CASSDRVGQTYGYTF.

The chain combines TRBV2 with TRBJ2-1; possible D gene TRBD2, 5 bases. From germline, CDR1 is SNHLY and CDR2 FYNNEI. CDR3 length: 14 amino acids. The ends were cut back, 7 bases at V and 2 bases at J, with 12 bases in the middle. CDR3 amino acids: CASIPGSPYNEQFF. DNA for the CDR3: TGTGCCAGCATACCGGGGTCCCCCTACAATGAGCAGTTCTTC. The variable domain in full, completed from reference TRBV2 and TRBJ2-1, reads EPEVTQTPSHQVTQMGQEVILRCVPISNHLYFYWYRQILGQKVEFLVSFYNNEISEKSEIFDDQFSVERPDGSNFTLKIRSTKLEDSAMYFCASIPGSPYNEQFFGPGTRLTVL.

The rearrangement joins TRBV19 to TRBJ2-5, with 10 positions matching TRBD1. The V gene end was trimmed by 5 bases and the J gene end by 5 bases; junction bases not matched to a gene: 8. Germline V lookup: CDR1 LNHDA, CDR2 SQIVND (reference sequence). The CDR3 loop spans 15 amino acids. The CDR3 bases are TGTGCCAGTAGTTCGACAGGGGGCGTGTGGGAGACCCAGTACTTC. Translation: CASSSTGGVWETQYF. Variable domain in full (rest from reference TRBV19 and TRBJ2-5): DGGITQSPKYLFRKEGQNVTLSCEQNLNHDAMYWYRQDPGQGLRLIYYSQIVNDFQKGDIAEGYSVSREKKESFPLTVTSAQKNPTAFYLCASSSTGGVWETQYFGPGTRLLVL.

Written as DNA, the CDR3 is TGTGCCAGCAGCGTAGAAGGGGATTGGACTGAAGCTTTCTTT. Translating gives CASSVEGDWTEAFF. V and J are TRBV9 and TRBJ1-1; D may be TRBD1 (5 bases). The CDR3 has 14 amino acids. V was pared by 0 bases and J by 5 bases, with 11 bases between. The germline V gene encodes CDR1 SGDLS and CDR2 YYNGEE.

The CDR3 loop reads CASSHARGTGNEKLFF. The CDR3 coding sequence is TGTGCCAGCAGCCACGCACGAGGTACGGGGAATGAAAAACTGTTTTTT. The chain couples TRBV4-2 to TRBJ1-4; unclear D gene. CDR3 length: 16 residues. From germline, CDR1 is LGHNA and CDR2 YNFKEQ. Trimming took 3 bases from V and 5 from J, leaving 16 bases between them.